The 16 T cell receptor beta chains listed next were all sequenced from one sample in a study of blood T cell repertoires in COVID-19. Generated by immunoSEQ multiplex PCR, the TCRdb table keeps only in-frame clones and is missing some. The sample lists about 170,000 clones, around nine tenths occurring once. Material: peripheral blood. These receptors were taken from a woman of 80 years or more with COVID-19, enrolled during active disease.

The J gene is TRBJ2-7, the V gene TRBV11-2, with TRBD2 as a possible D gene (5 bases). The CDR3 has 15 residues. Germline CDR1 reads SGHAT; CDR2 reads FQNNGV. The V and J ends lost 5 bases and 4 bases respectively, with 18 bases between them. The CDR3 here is CASSRGSANLYEQYF. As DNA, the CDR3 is TGTGCCAGCAGCAGAGGGTCCGCCAACTTATACGAGCAGTACTTC.

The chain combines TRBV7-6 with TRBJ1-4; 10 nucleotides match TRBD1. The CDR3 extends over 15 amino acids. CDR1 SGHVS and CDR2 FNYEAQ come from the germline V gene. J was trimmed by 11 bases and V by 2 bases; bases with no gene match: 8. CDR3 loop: CASSLRTGGLMKLFF. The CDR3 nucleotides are TGTGCCAGCAGCTTAAGGACAGGGGGTTTAATGAAACTGTTTTTT.

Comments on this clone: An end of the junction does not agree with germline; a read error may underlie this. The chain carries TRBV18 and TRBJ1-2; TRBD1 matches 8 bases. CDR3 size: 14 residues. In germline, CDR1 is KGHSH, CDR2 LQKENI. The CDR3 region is CASSPRQGPDGYTF. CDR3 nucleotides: TGTGCCAGCTCCCCACGACAGGGGCCGGATGGCTACACCTTC.

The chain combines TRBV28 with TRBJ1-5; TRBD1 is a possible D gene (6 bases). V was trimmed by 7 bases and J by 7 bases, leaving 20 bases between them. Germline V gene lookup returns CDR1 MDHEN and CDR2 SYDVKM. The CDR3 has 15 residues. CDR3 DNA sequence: TGTGCCAGCACCCCCACCGGGGGGGCTAGACAGCCCCAGCATTTT. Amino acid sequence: CASTPTGGARQPQHF.

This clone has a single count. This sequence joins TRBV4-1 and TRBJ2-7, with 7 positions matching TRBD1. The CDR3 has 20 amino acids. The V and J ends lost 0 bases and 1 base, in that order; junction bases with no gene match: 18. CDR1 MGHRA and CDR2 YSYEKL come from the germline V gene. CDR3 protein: CASSQDSRGSQGPSSYEQYF. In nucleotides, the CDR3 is TGCGCCAGCAGCCAAGATAGTCGAGGCTCACAGGGGCCGAGTTCCTACGAGCAGTACTTC.

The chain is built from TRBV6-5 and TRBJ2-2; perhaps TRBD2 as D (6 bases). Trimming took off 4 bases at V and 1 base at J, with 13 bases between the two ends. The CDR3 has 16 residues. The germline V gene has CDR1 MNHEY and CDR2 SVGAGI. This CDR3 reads CASSSPGGENTGELFF. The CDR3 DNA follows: TGTGCCAGCAGTTCCCCCGGGGGAGAGAACACCGGGGAGCTGTTTTTT.

The chain's CDR3 is CASSLGGTSGYEQYF. CDR3 in DNA: TGCGCCAGCAGCTTGGGGGGGACTAGCGGGTACGAGCAGTACTTC. The chain recombines TRBV5-1 with TRBJ2-7; 12 positions match TRBD2. Trimming at V came to 0 bases and at J to 4 bases, leaving 2 bases not matched to a gene. There are 15 residues in the CDR3. Germline V gene sequence: CDR1 SGHRS, CDR2 YFSETQ.

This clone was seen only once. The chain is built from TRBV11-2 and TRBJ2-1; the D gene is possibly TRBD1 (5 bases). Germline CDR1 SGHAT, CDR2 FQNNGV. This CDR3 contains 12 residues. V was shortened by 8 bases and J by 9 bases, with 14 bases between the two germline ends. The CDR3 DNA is TGTGCCAGCGGGGCCGGATTGGGTGAGCAGTTCTTC. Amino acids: CASGAGLGEQFF.

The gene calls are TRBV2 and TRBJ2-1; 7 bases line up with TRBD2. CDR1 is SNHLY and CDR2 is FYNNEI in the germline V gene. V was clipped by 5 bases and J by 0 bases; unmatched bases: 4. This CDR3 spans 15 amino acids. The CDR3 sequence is CASSTGTTSYNEQFF. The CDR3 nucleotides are TGTGCCAGCAGTACCGGGACTACCTCCTACAATGAGCAGTTCTTC.

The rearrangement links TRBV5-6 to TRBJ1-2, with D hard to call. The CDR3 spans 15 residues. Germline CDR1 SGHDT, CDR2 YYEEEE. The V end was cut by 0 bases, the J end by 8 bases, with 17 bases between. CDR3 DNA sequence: TGTGCCAGCAGCTTGGCCATTATAGCGGGGAACGGCTACACCTTC. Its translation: CASSLAIIAGNGYTF.

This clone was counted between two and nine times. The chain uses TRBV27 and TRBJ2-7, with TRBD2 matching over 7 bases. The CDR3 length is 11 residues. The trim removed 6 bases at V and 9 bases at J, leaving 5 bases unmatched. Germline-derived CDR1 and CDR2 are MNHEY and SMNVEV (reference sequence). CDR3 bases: TGTGCCAGCAGAATGGGACTAATGCAGTACTTC. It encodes CASRMGLMQYF.

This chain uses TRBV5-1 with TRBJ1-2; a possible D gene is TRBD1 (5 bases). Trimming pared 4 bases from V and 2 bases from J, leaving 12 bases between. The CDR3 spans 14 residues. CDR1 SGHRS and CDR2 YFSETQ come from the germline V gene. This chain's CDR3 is CASSLSDRNYGYTF. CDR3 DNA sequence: TGCGCCAGCAGCCTATCAGACAGAAACTATGGCTACACCTTC.

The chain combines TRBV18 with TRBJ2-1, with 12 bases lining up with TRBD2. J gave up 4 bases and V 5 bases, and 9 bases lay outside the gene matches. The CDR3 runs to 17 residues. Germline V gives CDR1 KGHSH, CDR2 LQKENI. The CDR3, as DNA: TGTGCCAGCTCAATGAATCTAGCGGGAGGGCTTTACAATGAGCAGTTCTTC. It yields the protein CASSMNLAGGLYNEQFF.

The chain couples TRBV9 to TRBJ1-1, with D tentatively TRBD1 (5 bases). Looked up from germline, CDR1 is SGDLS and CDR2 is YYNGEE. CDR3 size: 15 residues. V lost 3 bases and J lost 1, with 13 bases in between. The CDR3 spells CASSAFAGGNTEAFF. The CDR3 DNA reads TGTGCCAGCAGCGCCTTTGCCGGGGGGAACACTGAAGCTTTCTTT.

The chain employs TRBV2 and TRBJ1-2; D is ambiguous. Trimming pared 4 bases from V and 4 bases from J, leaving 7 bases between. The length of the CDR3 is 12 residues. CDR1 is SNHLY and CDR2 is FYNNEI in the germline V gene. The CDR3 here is CASSVQSYGYTF. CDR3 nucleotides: TGTGCCAGCAGTGTACAAAGCTATGGCTACACCTTC.

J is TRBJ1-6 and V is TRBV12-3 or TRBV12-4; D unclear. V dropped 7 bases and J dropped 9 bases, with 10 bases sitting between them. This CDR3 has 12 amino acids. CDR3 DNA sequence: TGTGCCAGCAACCGGGAGATTTCACCCCTCCACTTT. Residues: CASNREISPLHF.